This TCR beta chain came from a study of cytomegalovirus exposure and HLA in healthy donors. This PCR relied on a set of 60 Vbeta primers and 13 Jbeta primers. Clones were sequenced by immunoSEQ multiplex PCR, and TCRdb holds only the in-frame ones, with some missing. The sample records 170,000 or so clones, roughly 79% being singletons. Germline loops: CDR1 SGDLS, CDR2 YYNGEE. The CDR3 loop spans 15 amino acids. V trimming: 4 bases; J trimming: 4 bases; junction bases outside the gene matches: 9. Material for sequencing was PBMCs. This receptor was taken from a woman aged 50 to 60 in good health and CMV-seropositive. The chain combines TRBV9 with TRBJ1-1, with TRBD1 identical over 8 bases. In DNA form, the CDR3 reads TGTGCCAGCAGCCAGACTGGACAGGGAGGCACTGAAGCTTTCTTT. Encoded protein: CASSQTGQGGTEAFF. Complete variable domain (other parts from reference TRBV9 and TRBJ1-1): DSGVTQTPKHLITATGQRVTLRCSPRSGDLSVYWYQQSLDQGLQFLIQYYNGEERAKGNILERFSAQQFPDLHSELNLSSLELGDSALYFCASSQTGQGGTEAFFGQGTRLTVV.